Listed here are 30 T cell receptor beta chains from one sample, sequenced in a study of Graves' ophthalmopathy and Graves' hyperthyroidism. TCR beta CDR3 amplification used RNA transcripts. HTBI primers primed a first-round RT-PCR, and a second-round multiplex PCR followed. From the multiplex PCR reads, TCRdb called clonotypes with MiXCR, one entry per CDR3 protein. Among over a million distinct CDR3 sequences listed, about 36% were seen once. Sequenced: peripheral blood or thyroid tissue (not recorded which). Every receptor here comes from an adult man with Graves' hyperthyroidism.

This clonotype was seen ten or more times. The chain's CDR3 is CAISADRGRAGANVLTF. CDR3 bases: TGTGCCATCAGTGCAGACAGGGGGAGAGCCGGGGCCAACGTCCTGACTTTC. The chain employs TRBV10-3 and TRBJ2-6; 9 bases line up with TRBD1. Germline trimming cut 4 bases from V and 4 bases from J; bases unmatched to any gene: 8. The CDR3 runs to 17 residues. CDR1 is ENHRY, CDR2 SYGVKD, per germline.

The chain couples TRBV29-1 to TRBJ2-7; perhaps TRBD2 as D (6 bases). Germline CDR1 is SQVTM and CDR2 is ANQGSEA. V was trimmed by 6 bases and J by 3 bases, leaving 21 bases between them. The CDR3 runs to 15 residues. The DNA of the CDR3 is TGCAGCGTGACTCCCGAGGGCGGGGATCACTACGAGCAGTACTTC. Its translation: CSVTPEGGDHYEQYF.

Comment on this clonotype: This may arise from a read error, as a much more abundant clone is one base away. V gene TRBV29-1 combines with J gene TRBJ2-2; D is possibly TRBD2 (5 bases). Germline lookup yields CDR1 SQVTM and CDR2 ANQGSEA. The CDR3 covers 12 residues. CDR3 nucleotide sequence: TGCAGCGTTGCCGTGAACACCGGGGAGCTGGTTTTT. Protein product: CSVAVNTGELVF.

This clonotype was detected a few times. The V call is TRBV7-2, the J call TRBJ2-2; 7 bases align to TRBD2. The length of the CDR3 is 16 residues. Trimming at V came to 0 bases and at J to 7 bases, leaving 8 bases not matched to a gene. Per the germline V gene, CDR1 is SGHTA and CDR2 is FQGNSA. As DNA, the CDR3 is TGTGCCAGCAGCTTAGCGCCGAAGGGAGGGAGCGGGGAGCTGTTTTTT. Its translation: CASSLAPKGGSGELFF. Complete variable domain (other parts from reference TRBV7-2 and TRBJ2-2): GAGVSQSPSNKVTEKGKDVELRCDPISGHTALYWYRQSLGQGLEFLIYFQGNSAPDKSGLPSDRFSAERTGGSVSTLTIQRTQQEDSAVYLCASSLAPKGGSGELFFGEGSRLTVL.

J is TRBJ2-7 and V is TRBV11-2; D is perhaps TRBD2 (5 bases). Germline V gene sequence: CDR1 SGHAT, CDR2 FQNNGV. Trimming cost V 7 bases and J 0 bases, with 19 bases left between them. The CDR3 has 16 residues. CDR3 amino acids: CASKPSGFDFSYEQYF. The CDR3 DNA sequence: TGTGCCAGCAAACCTTCGGGATTCGACTTCTCCTACGAGCAGTACTTC.

This rearrangement joins TRBV7-3 to TRBJ2-7; D uncertain. This CDR3 is built from 13 residues. Germline V gives CDR1 SGHTA, CDR2 FQGTGA. Trimming took off 2 bases at V and 6 bases at J, with 11 bases between the two ends. The CDR3: CASSLLDGSEQYF. The DNA for the CDR3 is TGTGCCAGCAGCTTACTAGACGGTTCCGAGCAGTACTTC.

The CDR3 nucleotides are TGCAGCGTTGAAGAGGGACTAGCGGGTGGCACCGGGGAGCTGTTTTTT. Amino acid sequence: CSVEEGLAGGTGELFF. The chain is built from TRBV29-1 and TRBJ2-2; the match to TRBD2 covers 12 bases. The CDR3 contains 16 residues. Germline V gene lookup returns CDR1 SQVTM and CDR2 ANQGSEA. V shed 0 bases, J shed 4 bases, and the junction held 3 bases outside the gene matches.

Remarks on this clonotype: One base away lies a much larger clone, so this may be a sequencing read error. Here the CDR3 omits its conserved ending phenylalanine or tryptophan, so a read error is the likely source. The rearrangement joins TRBV20-1 to TRBJ1-1; 8 positions agree with TRBD1. Looked up from germline, CDR1 is DFQATT and CDR2 is SNEGSKA (reference sequence). The CDR3 has 13 amino acids. Trimming took 5 bases from V and 3 from J; bases not matched to a gene: 5. The CDR3 DNA sequence: TGCAGTGCTCGGACAGGGAGTTACACTGAAGCTTTCCTT. Its protein is CSARTGSYTEAFL.

This clonotype was found many times. This chain connects TRBV11-2 to TRBJ1-1, with unresolved D. Germline V gives CDR1 SGHAT, CDR2 FQNNGV. Trimming removed 2 bases from V and 4 bases from J, with 8 bases in between. The CDR3 is 13 residues long. CDR3 region: CASSLRSPTEAFF. The CDR3 DNA sequence: TGTGCCAGCAGCTTAAGATCCCCCACTGAAGCTTTCTTT. Supplemented by reference TRBV11-2 and TRBJ1-1, the full variable domain reads EAGVAQSPRYKIIEKRQSVAFWCNPISGHATLYWYQQILGQGPKLLIQFQNNGVVDDSQLPKDRFSAERLKGVDSTLKIQPAKLEDSAVYLCASSLRSPTEAFFGQGTRLTVV.

The chain couples TRBV20-1 to TRBJ1-5, with D uncertain. This CDR3 contains 12 residues. Germline CDR1 is DFQATT and CDR2 is SNEGSKA (reference sequence). V lost 3 bases, J lost 10 bases, and 13 bases lay in between. The CDR3 nucleotides are TGCAGTGCTAGGGAACTTGTAGGTCCCCAGCATTTT. Encoded protein: CSARELVGPQHF.

J is TRBJ2-7 and V is TRBV12-3 or TRBV12-4; D may correspond to TRBD1 or TRBD2 (5 bases each). This CDR3 has 14 amino acids. Trimming shortened V by 6 bases and J by 5 bases, and 17 bases separated the two germline ends. The CDR3 nucleotides are TGTGCCAGCAGCCCCGTCGGGGCAGGCGACGAGCAGTACTTC. Residues: CASSPVGAGDEQYF.

The chain recombines TRBV7-9 with TRBJ1-4; 7 bases are shared with TRBD1. Unmatched junction bases numbered 6, after V lost 5 bases and J lost 3 bases. The CDR3 is 15 amino acids. Per germline, CDR1 SEHNR and CDR2 FQNEAQ (reference sequence). This CDR3 reads CASSLEGASNEKLFF. The DNA for the CDR3 is TGTGCCAGCAGCCTCGAGGGGGCGTCTAATGAAAAACTGTTTTTT.

The chain couples TRBV19 to TRBJ1-6; the match to TRBD1 covers 7 bases. V dropped 3 bases and J dropped 5; count of bases not matched to a gene: 1. This CDR3 is built from 14 residues. CDR1 and CDR2 (germline): LNHDA, SQIVND (reference sequence). CDR3 sequence: CASSIGTDNSPLHF. The CDR3 region has the DNA TGTGCCAGTAGTATCGGGACAGATAATTCACCCCTCCACTTT.

In this sample, this clonotype turned up once. A much bigger clone sits one base away, suggesting this may be a read error. The chain uses TRBV7-2 and TRBJ2-7, with 10 bases identical to TRBD2. This CDR3 contains 13 residues. J lost 9 bases, V lost 4 bases, and 6 bases had no gene match. Per germline, CDR1 SGHTA and CDR2 FQGNSA. The CDR3 DNA reads as TGTGCCAGCAGCTCGGGACTAGCGAACGGGCAGTACTTC. Protein sequence: CASSSGLANGQYF.

This clonotype was seen ten or more times. The chain is built from TRBV9 and TRBJ2-7; D not resolved. The CDR3 has 14 residues. Germline values: CDR1 SGDLS, CDR2 YYNGEE. Between the trimmed V and J ends, which lost 3 bases and 3 bases, there was a span of 13 bases. The CDR3: CASSADRRDYEQYF. CDR3 sequence (DNA): TGTGCCAGCAGCGCGGACCGGCGTGACTACGAGCAGTACTTC.

This rearrangement joins TRBV29-1 to TRBJ2-1; weak D call: TRBD1 (6 bases). The CDR3 covers 15 residues. V was shortened by 4 bases and J by 9 bases, with 22 bases between the two germline ends. CDR1 is SQVTM, CDR2 ANQGSEA, per germline. The CDR3 sequence: CSVGGVGQRLGEQFF. CDR3 DNA sequence: TGCAGCGTTGGAGGGGTAGGACAGCGTTTGGGTGAGCAGTTCTTC.

The chain is built from TRBV2 and TRBJ2-7, with 7 bases aligning to TRBD1. Germline loops: CDR1 SNHLY, CDR2 FYNNEI. CDR3 length: 13 residues. With V trimmed by 6 bases and J by 3 bases, 5 bases remained unmatched. CDR3 amino acids: CASRGRDSYEQYF. Written as DNA, the CDR3 is TGTGCCAGCAGAGGTCGGGACAGCTACGAGCAGTACTTC.

This clonotype was seen a handful of times. This chain uses TRBV28 with TRBJ1-1, with a weak D call TRBD1 (5 bases). V lost 6 bases, J lost 10 bases, and 21 bases lay in between. This CDR3 is built from 14 residues. The germline V gene has CDR1 MDHEN and CDR2 SYDVKM. The CDR3 loop is CASRGVIWALGAFF. The DNA for the CDR3 is TGTGCCAGCAGAGGGGTAATATGGGCACTTGGAGCTTTCTTT.

To note about this clonotype: This may be a read error, as it is one base from a much larger clone. The genes are TRBV12-3 or TRBV12-4 and TRBJ1-6; TRBD1 is a possible D gene (5 bases). V shed 4 bases and J shed 7 bases, with 17 bases lying between them. This CDR3 is 16 amino acids long. CDR3 nucleotides: TGTGCCAGCAGTTCAAGGCCGGCAGGGAGGAATTCACCCCTCCACTTT. As protein: CASSSRPAGRNSPLHF.

Only a few counts were recorded for this clonotype. This chain links TRBV4-3 with TRBJ2-7; the D gene is possibly TRBD2 (6 bases). V was cut by 1 base and J by 1 base, with 14 bases left in between. CDR1 is LGHNA and CDR2 is YSLEER in the germline V gene. The CDR3 is 16 residues long. CDR3 in amino acids: CASSQAGAGRSYEQYF. CDR3 in DNA: TGCGCCAGCAGCCAAGCCGGCGCGGGGCGTTCCTACGAGCAGTACTTC.

The table lists this clonotype with many counts. V gene TRBV2 combines with J gene TRBJ2-6, with a weak D call TRBD2 (5 bases). The length of the CDR3 is 15 residues. CDR1 is SNHLY and CDR2 is FYNNEI in the germline V gene. Trimming took off 4 bases at V and 0 bases at J, with 7 bases between the two ends. The CDR3 sequence: CASSGGSSGANVLTF. The CDR3 nucleotides read TGTGCCAGCAGTGGTGGGAGCTCTGGGGCCAACGTCCTGACTTTC.

There are many counts of this clonotype. CDR3 sequence reads: CASSFATRSSGNTIYF. In DNA form, the CDR3 reads TGTGCCAGCAGCTTCGCGACACGGAGCTCTGGAAACACCATATATTTT. The chain has TRBV7-2 and TRBJ1-3; D gene unclear. With 3 bases removed from V and 0 bases from J, the gap between germline ends came to 12 bases. This CDR3 is 16 amino acids long. CDR1 SGHTA and CDR2 FQGNSA come from the germline V gene.

In its sample, this clonotype was seen many times. This chain uses TRBV6-6 with TRBJ1-2; 10 nucleotides match TRBD1. V shed 6 bases and J 5 bases; nucleotides not matched to a gene: 3. CDR3 length equals 13 residues. CDR1 is MNHNY and CDR2 is SVGAGI in the germline V gene (reference sequence). DNA for the CDR3: TGTGCCAGCAGCGACAGGGGGCAGTATGGCTACACCTTC. Translated, it gives CASSDRGQYGYTF.

The chain links TRBV10-3 to TRBJ1-1; 9 bases agree with TRBD1. The germline V gene encodes CDR1 ENHRY and CDR2 SYGVKD. Trimming at V came to 3 bases and at J to 1 base, leaving 3 bases not matched to a gene. This CDR3 is 15 amino acids long. The CDR3 nucleotides read TGTGCCATCAGTGACGCGGGACAGGGGAACACTGAAGCTTTCTTT. Translation: CAISDAGQGNTEAFF.

V gene TRBV11-2 combines with J gene TRBJ2-3; 14 bases fit TRBD2. The CDR3 is 17 amino acids. Germline lookup yields CDR1 SGHAT and CDR2 FQNNGV. J lost 3 bases, V lost 5 bases, and 7 bases had no gene match. The CDR3 spells CASSPPGLAGGTDTQYF. CDR3 DNA sequence: TGTGCCAGCAGCCCTCCCGGACTAGCGGGGGGAACAGATACGCAGTATTTT.

In this sample, this clonotype turned up once. Without the conserved terminal phenylalanine or tryptophan, this CDR3 likely stems from a read error. The DNA is left out, because the CDR3 cannot be placed on it with certainty; the CDR3 is given as TCRdb lists it. The rearrangement uses TRBV20-1 and TRBJ2-5; the table calls TRBD1, which could not be checked here. CDR1 is DFQATT and CDR2 is SNEGSKA in the germline V gene (reference sequence). The length of the CDR3 is 9 amino acids, counting both ends. This CDR3 reads CSASGVQDT.

This clonotype was observed at least ten times. The gene calls are TRBV12-3 or TRBV12-4 and TRBJ2-5; the D call may be TRBD1 or TRBD2 (6 bases each). The CDR3 length is 14 residues. Trimming cost V 7 bases and J 4 bases, with 16 bases left between them. This CDR3 reads CASTTPGGPETQYF. Here the CDR3 DNA reads TGTGCCAGCACTACCCCTGGGGGGCCAGAGACCCAGTACTTC.

There are many counts of this clonotype. J is TRBJ1-2 and V is TRBV13; D unresolved. Germline V CDR1 and CDR2: PRHDT, FYEKMQ (reference sequence). This CDR3 contains 15 residues. V lost 5 bases and J lost 4, with 17 bases in between. The DNA for the CDR3 is TGTGCCAGCAGCAGAGACCGGGAGCCGTTCTATGGCTACACCTTC. This codes for CASSRDREPFYGYTF.

This clonotype has ten or more counts. The chain has TRBV19 and TRBJ2-2, with 8 bases lining up with TRBD1. Losses at the gene ends were 3 bases for V and 0 bases for J; bases not matched to a gene: 3. The germline V gene encodes CDR1 LNHDA and CDR2 SQIVND (reference sequence). This CDR3 contains 16 residues. Here the CDR3 reads CASSIGTGTNTGELFF. The CDR3 nucleotides are TGTGCCAGTAGTATTGGGACAGGAACGAACACCGGGGAGCTGTTTTTT.

Many counts were recorded for this clonotype. CDR3 protein: CATSDEGLGMNTEAFF. CDR3 bases: TGTGCCACCTCGGACGAAGGATTAGGGATGAACACTGAAGCTTTCTTT. The chain couples TRBV19 to TRBJ1-1, with D hard to call. Germline values: CDR1 LNHDA, CDR2 SQIVND (reference sequence). V lost 10 bases and J lost 0, with 21 bases in between. This CDR3 spans 16 amino acids.